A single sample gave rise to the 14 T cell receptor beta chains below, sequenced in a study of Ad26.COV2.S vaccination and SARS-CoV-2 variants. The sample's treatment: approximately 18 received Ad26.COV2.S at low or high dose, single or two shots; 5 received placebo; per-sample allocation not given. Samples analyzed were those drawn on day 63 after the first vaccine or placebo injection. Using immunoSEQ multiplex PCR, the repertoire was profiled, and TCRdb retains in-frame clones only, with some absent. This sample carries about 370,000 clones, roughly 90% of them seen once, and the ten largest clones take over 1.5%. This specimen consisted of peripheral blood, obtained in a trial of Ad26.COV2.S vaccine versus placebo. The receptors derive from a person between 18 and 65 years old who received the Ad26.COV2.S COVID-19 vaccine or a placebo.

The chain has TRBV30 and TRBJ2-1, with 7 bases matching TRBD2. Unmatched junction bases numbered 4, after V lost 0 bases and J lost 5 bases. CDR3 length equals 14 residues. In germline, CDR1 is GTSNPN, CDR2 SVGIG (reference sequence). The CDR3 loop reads CAWSVNSGHNEQFF. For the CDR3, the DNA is TGTGCCTGGAGTGTTAATAGCGGGCACAATGAGCAGTTCTTC.

Written as DNA, the CDR3 is TGTGCCAGCAGCCGACAGGGAGGGCCCACTGAAGCTTTCTTT. This encodes CASSRQGGPTEAFF. The chain has TRBV7-9 and TRBJ1-1, with 7 positions matching TRBD1. Germline CDR1 SEHNR, CDR2 FQNEAQ (reference sequence). V dropped 5 bases and J dropped 4; count of bases not matched to a gene: 7. The length of the CDR3 is 14 residues.

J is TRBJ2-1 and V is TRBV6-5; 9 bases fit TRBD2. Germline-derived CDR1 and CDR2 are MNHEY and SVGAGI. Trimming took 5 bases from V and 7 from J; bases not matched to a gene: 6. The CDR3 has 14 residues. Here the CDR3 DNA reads TGTGCCAGCAGTCCAGCGGGAGGTGGGAATGAGCAGTTCTTC. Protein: CASSPAGGGNEQFF.

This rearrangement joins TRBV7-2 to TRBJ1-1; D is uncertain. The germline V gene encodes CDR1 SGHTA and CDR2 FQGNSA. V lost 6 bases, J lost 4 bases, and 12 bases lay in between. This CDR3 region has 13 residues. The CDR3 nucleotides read TGTGCCAGCAGTTCCTACTGGGGCACTGAAGCTTTCTTT. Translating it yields CASSSYWGTEAFF.

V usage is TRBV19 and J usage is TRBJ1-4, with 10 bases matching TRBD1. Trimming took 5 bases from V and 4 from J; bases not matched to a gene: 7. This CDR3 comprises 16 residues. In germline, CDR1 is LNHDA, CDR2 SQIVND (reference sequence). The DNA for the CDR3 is TGTGCCAGTAGTGCCGGGACAGGGGCGCGTAATGAAAAACTGTTTTTT. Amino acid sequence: CASSAGTGARNEKLFF.

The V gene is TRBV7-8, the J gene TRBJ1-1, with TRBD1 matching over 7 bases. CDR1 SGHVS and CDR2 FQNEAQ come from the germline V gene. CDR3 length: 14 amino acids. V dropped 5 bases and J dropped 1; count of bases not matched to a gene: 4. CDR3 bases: TGTGCCAGCAGCCCAGGACAGGAGAACACTGAAGCTTTCTTT. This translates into CASSPGQENTEAFF.

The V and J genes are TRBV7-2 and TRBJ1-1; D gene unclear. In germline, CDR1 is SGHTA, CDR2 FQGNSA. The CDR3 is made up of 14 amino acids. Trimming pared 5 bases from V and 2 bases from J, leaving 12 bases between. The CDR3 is CASSPNSGNTEAFF. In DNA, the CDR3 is TGTGCCAGCAGCCCAAACTCTGGAAACACTGAAGCTTTCTTT. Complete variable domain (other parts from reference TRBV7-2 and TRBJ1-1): GAGVSQSPSNKVTEKGKDVELRCDPISGHTALYWYRQSLGQGLEFLIYFQGNSAPDKSGLPSDRFSAERTGGSVSTLTIQRTQQEDSAVYLCASSPNSGNTEAFFGQGTRLTVV.

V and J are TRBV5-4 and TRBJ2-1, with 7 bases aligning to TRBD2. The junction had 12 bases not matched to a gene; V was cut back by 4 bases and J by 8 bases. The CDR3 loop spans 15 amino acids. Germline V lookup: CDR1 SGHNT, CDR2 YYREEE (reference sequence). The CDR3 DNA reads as TGTGCCAGCAGCCCTGGGGGGGGTCGGATGGATGAGCAGTTCTTC. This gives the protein CASSPGGGRMDEQFF.

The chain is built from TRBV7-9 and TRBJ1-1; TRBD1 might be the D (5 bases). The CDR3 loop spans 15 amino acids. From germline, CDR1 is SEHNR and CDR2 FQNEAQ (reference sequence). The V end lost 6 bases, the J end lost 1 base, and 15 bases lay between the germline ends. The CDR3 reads CASRRGILGNTEAFF. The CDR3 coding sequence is TGTGCCAGCAGACGGGGGATTTTGGGGAACACTGAAGCTTTCTTT.

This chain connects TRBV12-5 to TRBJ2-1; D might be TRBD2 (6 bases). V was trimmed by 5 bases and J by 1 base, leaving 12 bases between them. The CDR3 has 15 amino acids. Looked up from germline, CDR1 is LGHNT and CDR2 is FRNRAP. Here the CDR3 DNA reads TGTGCTAGTGGTGGCGGGGTAGGGTCCTACAATGAGCAGTTCTTC. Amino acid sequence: CASGGGVGSYNEQFF.

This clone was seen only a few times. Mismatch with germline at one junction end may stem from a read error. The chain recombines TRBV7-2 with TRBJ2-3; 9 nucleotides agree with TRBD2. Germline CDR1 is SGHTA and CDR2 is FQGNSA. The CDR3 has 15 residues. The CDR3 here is CASSIAGAGTDTQYF. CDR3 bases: TGTGCCAGCAGCATAGCGGGAGCCGGAACAGATACGCAGTATTTT.

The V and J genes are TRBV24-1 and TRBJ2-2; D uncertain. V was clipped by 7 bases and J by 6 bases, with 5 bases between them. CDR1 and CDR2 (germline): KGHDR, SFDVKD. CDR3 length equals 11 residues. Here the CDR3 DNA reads TGTGCCACCAGAGGGTCCGGGGAGCTGTTTTTT. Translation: CATRGSGELFF.

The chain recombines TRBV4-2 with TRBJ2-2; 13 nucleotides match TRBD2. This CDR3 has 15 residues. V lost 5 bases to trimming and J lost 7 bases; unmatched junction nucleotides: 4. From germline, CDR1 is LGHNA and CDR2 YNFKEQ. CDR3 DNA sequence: TGTGCCAGCAGCGGACTAGCGGGAGATGGCGGGGAGCTGTTTTTT. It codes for CASSGLAGDGGELFF.

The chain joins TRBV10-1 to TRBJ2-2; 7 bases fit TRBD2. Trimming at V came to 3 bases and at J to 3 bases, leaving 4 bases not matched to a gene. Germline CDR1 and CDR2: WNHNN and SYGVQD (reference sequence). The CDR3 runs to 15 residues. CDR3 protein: CASSEGGRDTGELFF. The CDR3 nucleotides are TGCGCCAGCAGTGAAGGCGGGAGAGACACCGGGGAGCTGTTTTTT.